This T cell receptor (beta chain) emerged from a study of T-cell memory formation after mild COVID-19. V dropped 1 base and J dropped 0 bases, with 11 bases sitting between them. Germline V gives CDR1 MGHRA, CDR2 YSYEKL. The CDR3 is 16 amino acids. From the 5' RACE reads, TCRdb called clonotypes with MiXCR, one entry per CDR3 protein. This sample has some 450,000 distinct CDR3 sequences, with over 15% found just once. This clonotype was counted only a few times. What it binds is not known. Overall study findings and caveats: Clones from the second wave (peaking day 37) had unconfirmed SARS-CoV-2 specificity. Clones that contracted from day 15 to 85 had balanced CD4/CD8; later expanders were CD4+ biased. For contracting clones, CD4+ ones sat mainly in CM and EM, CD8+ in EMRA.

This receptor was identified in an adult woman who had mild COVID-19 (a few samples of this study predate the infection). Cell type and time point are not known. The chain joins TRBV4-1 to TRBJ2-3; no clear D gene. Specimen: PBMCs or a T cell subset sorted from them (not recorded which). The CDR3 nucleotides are TGCGCCAGCAGCCAAGGCAAACATGCAAGCACAGATACGCAGTATTTT. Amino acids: CASSQGKHASTDTQYF.